Listed below are T cell receptor beta chains from one sample, sequenced in a study of shared T cell receptors in the human thymus. Produced via immunoSEQ multiplex PCR; TCRdb's table is partial and in-frame only. Altogether about 610,000 clones are present, 88% being singletons, with the ten largest covering approximately 0.011%. The same sample was also used in a study of human thymus T cells.

The sequencing input was thymocytes. These receptors were obtained from a boy younger than two with a congenital heart defect. CDR3s include the opening cysteine and the closing phenylalanine or tryptophan. D genes are given only for firm matches.

d_gene	v_gene	j_gene	CDR3nt	CDR3aa
.	TRBV11-2	TRBJ1-3	TGTGCCAGCAGCTCCATCGGGAGAAACACCATATATTTT	CASSSIGRNTIYF
TRBD2	TRBV25-1	TRBJ2-3	TGTGCCAGCAGTGAATTTACTAGCGGGAGGAGGGGCACAGATACGCAGTATTTT	CASSEFTSGRRGTDTQYF
.	TRBV4-1	TRBJ2-7	TGCGCCAGCAGCCAACAGGGTAGAGCCTACGAGCAGTACTTC	CASSQQGRAYEQYF
TRBD2	TRBV2	TRBJ2-3	TGTGCCAGCAGCTACGGGTGGGGCAGCGGGAGGGCCTGGGAAGATACGCAGTATTTT	CASSYGWGSGRAWEDTQYF
.	TRBV11-3	TRBJ2-3	TGTGCCAGCAGCTCTAGTCTAGCCATATCCGGTACGCAGTATTTT	CASSSSLAISGTQYF
.	TRBV7-6	TRBJ1-1	TGTGCCAGCAGCCAATCTCCACAGGCCCGAAAGAACACTGAAGCTTTCTTT	CASSQSPQARKNTEAFF
TRBD1	TRBV12-5	TRBJ1-5	TGTGCTAGTGGTGGGGCCCCACCCACAGGGGGCGCAAAGAGGGATAGCAATCAGCCCCAGCATTTT	CASGGAPPTGGAKRDSNQPQHF
TRBD2	TRBV5-1	TRBJ2-7	TGCGCCAGCAGCCAGGGAAGGCTAGCGGGAGGGCCGGAAAACGAGCAGTACTTC	CASSQGRLAGGPENEQYF
.	TRBV7-2	TRBJ2-7	TGTGCCAGCAGCTTAGCCGGAAAAACGGGCGAGCAGTACTTC	CASSLAGKTGEQYF
TRBD2	TRBV4-2	TRBJ2-7	TGTGCCAGCAGCCAAGGGAATAGCGGGAAGGGCTACGAGCAGTACTTC	CASSQGNSGKGYEQYF
.	TRBV14	TRBJ2-7	TGTGCCAGCAGCCGGTGCGGGTCGTCAAGTAAGCAGTACTTC	CASSRCGSSSKQYF
.	TRBV28	TRBJ2-2	TGTGCCAGCGAAGAGGAGGGTGGCAGGCCCACCGGGGAGCTGTTTTTT	CASEEEGGRPTGELFF
.	TRBV27	TRBJ2-5	TGTGCCAGCAGTTTAGCTGTTGGGCCCTCAGAGACCCAGTACTTC	CASSLAVGPSETQYF